Presented here are 11 T cell receptor beta chains from one specimen sequenced in a study of blood T cell repertoires in COVID-19. The data were produced by immunoSEQ multiplex PCR, yet TCRdb's version contains in-frame clones alone and is incomplete. The table has about 210,000 clones, around 90% seen once. The material sequenced was PBMCs or T cells enriched from blood (not recorded which). The receptors stem from a man between 18 and 35 years old with acute COVID-19.

The chain couples TRBV5-1 to TRBJ2-1, with 10 positions matching TRBD2. With V trimmed by 2 bases and J by 12 bases, 8 bases remained unmatched. Germline lookup yields CDR1 SGHRS and CDR2 YFSETQ. This CDR3 region has 14 residues. The CDR3 DNA reads as TGCGCCAGCAGCTTATCTAGCGGGAGTTCCGCGCAGTTCTTC. Encoded protein: CASSLSSGSSAQFF.

The rearrangement uses TRBV7-2 and TRBJ2-1, with 8 bases aligning to TRBD2. Unmatched junction bases numbered 9, after V lost 1 base and J lost 7 bases. This CDR3 comprises 16 residues. Germline V gene data show CDR1 as SGHTA and CDR2 as FQGNSA. CDR3 amino acids: CASSLEGASGYNEQFF. The CDR3 DNA reads TGTGCCAGCAGCTTAGAAGGGGCTAGCGGGTATAATGAGCAGTTCTTC.

The rearrangement uses TRBV2 and TRBJ1-1, with D hard to call. The CDR3 runs to 13 residues. Germline lookup yields CDR1 SNHLY and CDR2 FYNNEI. V gave up 4 bases and J gave up 4 bases, with 10 bases separating them. The CDR3 coding sequence is TGTGCCAGCAGTGTCGCGGGAAGCACTGAAGCTTTCTTT. Amino acids: CASSVAGSTEAFF. The whole variable domain, filled in from reference TRBV2 and TRBJ1-1, reads EPEVTQTPSHQVTQMGQEVILRCVPISNHLYFYWYRQILGQKVEFLVSFYNNEISEKSEIFDDQFSVERPDGSNFTLKIRSTKLEDSAMYFCASSVAGSTEAFFGQGTRLTVV.

The V call is TRBV6-5, the J call TRBJ2-7, with 9 bases matching TRBD2. This CDR3 is 13 amino acids long. CDR1 is MNHEY and CDR2 is SVGAGI in the germline V gene. Trimming took 2 bases from V and 6 from J; bases not matched to a gene: 2. This CDR3 is CASSYGLAFEQYF. The CDR3 DNA follows: TGTGCCAGCAGTTACGGACTAGCGTTCGAGCAGTACTTC.

This clone turned up a few times. A junction boundary mismatches the germline segment, possibly from a read error. The chain uses TRBV9 and TRBJ1-1, with D unclear. The CDR3 runs 14 residues. The germline gives CDR1 SGDLS, CDR2 YYNGEE. The CDR3 nucleotides read TGTGCCAGCAGTGCGCGCACGGTGAACAGTGAAGCTTTCTTT. It codes for CASSARTVNSEAFF.

The V gene is TRBV6-5, the J gene TRBJ1-6, with D perhaps matching TRBD1 (6 bases). There are 15 residues in the CDR3. Germline lookup yields CDR1 MNHEY and CDR2 SVGAGI. V shed 6 bases and J shed 7 bases, with 16 bases lying between them. Written as DNA, the CDR3 is TGTGCCAGCAGCGCGACCGGGACAAGAAATTCACCCCTCCACTTT. Protein product: CASSATGTRNSPLHF.

The rearrangement uses TRBV4-2 and TRBJ1-2; D gene unclear. Germline lookup yields CDR1 LGHNA and CDR2 YNFKEQ. Trimming stripped 1 base from V and 3 bases from J, with 9 bases between. The CDR3 extends over 14 amino acids. CDR3 nucleotides: TGTGCCAGCAGCCAAGGCGGGTTAGACTATGGCTACACCTTC. This gives the protein CASSQGGLDYGYTF.

CDR3 coding DNA: TGTGCCAGCAGCCCCCAGGCGACTAGCGGGAGGAACACCGGGGAGCTGTTTTTT. Residues: CASSPQATSGRNTGELFF. The chain couples TRBV7-9 to TRBJ2-2; 12 bases align to TRBD2. Germline lookup yields CDR1 SEHNR and CDR2 FQNEAQ (reference sequence). This CDR3 is built from 18 residues. The J segment lost 1 base and the V segment lost 5 bases, leaving 8 bases of the junction unmatched.

The CDR3 region is CASSLEAGVGTGELFF. Written as DNA, the CDR3 is TGCGCCAGCAGCTTGGAGGCGGGAGTCGGGACCGGGGAGCTGTTTTTT. V is TRBV5-1 and J is TRBJ2-2; 7 bases map to TRBD2. The CDR3 has 16 residues. The V gene end was trimmed by 0 bases and the J gene end by 5 bases; junction bases not matched to a gene: 7. Germline values: CDR1 SGHRS, CDR2 YFSETQ. The whole variable domain, remainder taken from reference TRBV5-1 and TRBJ2-2, is KAGVTQTPRYLIKTRGQQVTLSCSPISGHRSVSWYQQTPGQGLQFLFEYFSETQRNKGNFPGRFSGRQFSNSRSEMNVSTLELGDSALYLCASSLEAGVGTGELFFGEGSRLTVL.

The CDR3 region is CASRETGANGELFF. DNA of the CDR3: TGTGCCAGTAGGGAGACAGGGGCGAACGGGGAGCTGTTTTTT. The chain couples TRBV19 to TRBJ2-2; 8 bases map to TRBD1. This CDR3 region has 14 residues. From germline, CDR1 is LNHDA and CDR2 SQIVND (reference sequence). V shed 6 bases, J shed 7 bases, and the junction held 7 bases outside the gene matches.

V usage is TRBV30 and J usage is TRBJ1-2, with TRBD1 matching over 8 bases. The CDR3 has 13 amino acids. V lost 3 bases, J lost 4 bases, and 4 bases stayed unmatched. Germline loops: CDR1 GTSNPN, CDR2 SVGIG (reference sequence). The CDR3: CAWRAGGFYGYTF. In DNA form, the CDR3 reads TGTGCCTGGAGGGCAGGGGGCTTCTATGGCTACACCTTC.